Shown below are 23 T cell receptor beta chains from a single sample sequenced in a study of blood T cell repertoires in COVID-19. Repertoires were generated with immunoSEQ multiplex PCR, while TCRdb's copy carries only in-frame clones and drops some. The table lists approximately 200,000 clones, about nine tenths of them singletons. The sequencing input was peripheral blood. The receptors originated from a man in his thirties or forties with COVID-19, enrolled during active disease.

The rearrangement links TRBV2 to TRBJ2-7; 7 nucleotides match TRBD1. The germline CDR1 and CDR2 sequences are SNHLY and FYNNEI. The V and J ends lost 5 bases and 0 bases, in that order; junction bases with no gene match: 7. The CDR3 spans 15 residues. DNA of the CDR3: TGTGCCAGCAGTCTGGGACAGCTACGCTCCTACGAGCAGTACTTC. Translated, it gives CASSLGQLRSYEQYF.

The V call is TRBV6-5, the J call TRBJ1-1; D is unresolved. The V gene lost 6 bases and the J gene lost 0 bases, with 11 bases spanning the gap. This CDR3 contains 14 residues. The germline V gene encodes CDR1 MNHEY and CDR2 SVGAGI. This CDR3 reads CASRFHIMNTEAFF. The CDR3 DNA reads TGTGCCAGCAGGTTCCACATAATGAACACTGAAGCTTTCTTT.

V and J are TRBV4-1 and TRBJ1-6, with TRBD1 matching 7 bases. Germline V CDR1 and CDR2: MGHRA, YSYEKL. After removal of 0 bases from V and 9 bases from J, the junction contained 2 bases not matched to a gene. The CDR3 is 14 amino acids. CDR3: CASSQETGPSPLHF. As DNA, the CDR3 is TGCGCCAGCAGCCAAGAGACAGGGCCTTCACCCCTCCACTTT.

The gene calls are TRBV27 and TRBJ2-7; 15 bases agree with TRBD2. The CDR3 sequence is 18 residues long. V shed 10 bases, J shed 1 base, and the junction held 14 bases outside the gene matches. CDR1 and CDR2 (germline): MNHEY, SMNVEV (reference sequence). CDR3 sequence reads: CAILSNGTSGGPSYEQYF. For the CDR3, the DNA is TGTGCCATCCTATCTAATGGGACTAGCGGGGGGCCTTCCTACGAGCAGTACTTC.

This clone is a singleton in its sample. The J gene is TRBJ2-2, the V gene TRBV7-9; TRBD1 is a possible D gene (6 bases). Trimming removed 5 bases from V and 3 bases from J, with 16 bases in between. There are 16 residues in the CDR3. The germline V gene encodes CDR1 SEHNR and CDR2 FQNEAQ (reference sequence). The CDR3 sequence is CASSPLQGLDTGELFF. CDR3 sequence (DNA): TGTGCCAGCAGCCCATTACAGGGATTGGACACCGGGGAGCTGTTTTTT.

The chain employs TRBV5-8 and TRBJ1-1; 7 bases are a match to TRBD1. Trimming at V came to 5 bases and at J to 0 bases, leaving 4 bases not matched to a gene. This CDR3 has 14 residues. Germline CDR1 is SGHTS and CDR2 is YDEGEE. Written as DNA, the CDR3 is TGTGCCAGCAGTTGGACAGGAATGAACACTGAAGCTTTCTTT. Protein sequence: CASSWTGMNTEAFF.

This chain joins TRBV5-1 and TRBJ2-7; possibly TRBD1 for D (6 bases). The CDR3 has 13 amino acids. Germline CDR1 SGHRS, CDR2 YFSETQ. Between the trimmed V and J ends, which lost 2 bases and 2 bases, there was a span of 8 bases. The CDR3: CASSFGQPYEQYF. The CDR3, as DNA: TGCGCCAGCAGCTTCGGACAGCCCTACGAGCAGTACTTC.

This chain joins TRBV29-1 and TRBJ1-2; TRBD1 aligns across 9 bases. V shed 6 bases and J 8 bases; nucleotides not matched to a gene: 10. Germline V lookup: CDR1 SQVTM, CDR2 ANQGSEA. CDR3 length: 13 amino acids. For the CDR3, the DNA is TGCAGCGTCGGCCCGGGACAGGGTGTGGGCTACACCTTC. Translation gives CSVGPGQGVGYTF.

CDR3 protein: CASSPPGGWGTDTQYF. CDR3 nucleotide sequence: TGTGCCAGCTCACCCCCCGGGGGTTGGGGCACAGATACGCAGTATTTT. The chain joins TRBV18 to TRBJ2-3, with D possibly matching TRBD2 (6 bases). This CDR3 comprises 16 residues. Germline CDR1 is KGHSH and CDR2 is LQKENI. The ends were cut back, 3 bases at V and 1 base at J, with 14 bases in the middle.

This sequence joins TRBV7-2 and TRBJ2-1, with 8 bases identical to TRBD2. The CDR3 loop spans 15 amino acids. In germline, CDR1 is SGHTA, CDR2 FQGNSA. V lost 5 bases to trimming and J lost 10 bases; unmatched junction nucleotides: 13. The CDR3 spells CASSQDGGAWEEQFF. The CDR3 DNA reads TGTGCCAGCAGCCAAGACGGGGGGGCCTGGGAGGAGCAGTTCTTC.

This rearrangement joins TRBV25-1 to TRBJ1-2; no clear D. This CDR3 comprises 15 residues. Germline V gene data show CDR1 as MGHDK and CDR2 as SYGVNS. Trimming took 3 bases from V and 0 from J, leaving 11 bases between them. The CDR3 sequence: CASSDVGLANYGYTF. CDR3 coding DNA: TGTGCCAGCAGTGATGTAGGCCTAGCTAACTATGGCTACACCTTC.

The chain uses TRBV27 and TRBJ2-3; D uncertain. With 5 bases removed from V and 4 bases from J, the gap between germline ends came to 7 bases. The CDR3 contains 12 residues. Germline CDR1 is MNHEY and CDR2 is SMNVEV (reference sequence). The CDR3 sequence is CASSPYSDTQYF. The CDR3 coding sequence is TGTGCCAGCAGTCCCTATTCAGATACGCAGTATTTT.

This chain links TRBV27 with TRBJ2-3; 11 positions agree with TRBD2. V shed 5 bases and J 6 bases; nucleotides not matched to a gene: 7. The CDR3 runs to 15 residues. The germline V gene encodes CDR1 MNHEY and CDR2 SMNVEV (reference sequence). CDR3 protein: CASSHGLAGADTQYF. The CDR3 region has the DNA TGTGCCAGCAGTCACGGACTAGCGGGTGCCGATACGCAGTATTTT.

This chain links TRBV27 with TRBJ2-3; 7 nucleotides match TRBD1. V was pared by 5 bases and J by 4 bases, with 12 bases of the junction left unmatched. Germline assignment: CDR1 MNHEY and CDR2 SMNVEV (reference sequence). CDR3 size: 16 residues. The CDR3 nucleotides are TGTGCCAGCAGTCTCTACACGACCACAGGGGCAGATACGCAGTATTTT. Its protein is CASSLYTTTGADTQYF.

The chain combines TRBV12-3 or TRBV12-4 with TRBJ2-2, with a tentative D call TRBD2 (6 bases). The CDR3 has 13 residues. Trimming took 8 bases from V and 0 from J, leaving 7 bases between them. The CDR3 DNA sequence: TGTGCCAGCGGAGGGGCGAACACCGGGGAGCTGTTTTTT. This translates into CASGGANTGELFF.

CDR3 loop: CATSASLTVLAGTSGANVLTF. In nucleotides, the CDR3 is TGTGCCACCAGTGCAAGCCTGACGGTGCTAGCGGGAACTTCTGGGGCCAACGTCCTGACTTTC. This sequence joins TRBV24-1 and TRBJ2-6; TRBD2 aligns across 9 bases. The CDR3 totals 21 residues. Losses at the gene ends were 5 bases for V and 1 base for J; bases not matched to a gene: 17. Germline V gives CDR1 KGHDR, CDR2 SFDVKD.

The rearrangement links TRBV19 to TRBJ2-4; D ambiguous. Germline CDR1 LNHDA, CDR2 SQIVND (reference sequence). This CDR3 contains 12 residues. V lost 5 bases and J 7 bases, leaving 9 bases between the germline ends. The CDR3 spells CASSPTGNIQYF. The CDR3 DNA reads TGTGCCAGTAGTCCCACGGGTAACATTCAGTACTTC.

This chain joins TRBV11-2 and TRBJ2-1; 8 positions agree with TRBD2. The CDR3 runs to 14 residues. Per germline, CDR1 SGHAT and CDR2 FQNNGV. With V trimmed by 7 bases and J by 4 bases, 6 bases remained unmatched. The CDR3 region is CASKLAVFYNEQFF. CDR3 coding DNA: TGTGCCAGCAAACTAGCGGTCTTTTACAATGAGCAGTTCTTC.

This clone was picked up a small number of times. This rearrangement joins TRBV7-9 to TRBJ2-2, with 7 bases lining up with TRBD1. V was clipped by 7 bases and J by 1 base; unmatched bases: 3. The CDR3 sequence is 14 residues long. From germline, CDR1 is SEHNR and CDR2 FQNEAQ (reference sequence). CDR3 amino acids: CASTGDRNTGELFF. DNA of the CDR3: TGTGCCAGCACCGGGGACAGGAACACCGGGGAGCTGTTTTTT.

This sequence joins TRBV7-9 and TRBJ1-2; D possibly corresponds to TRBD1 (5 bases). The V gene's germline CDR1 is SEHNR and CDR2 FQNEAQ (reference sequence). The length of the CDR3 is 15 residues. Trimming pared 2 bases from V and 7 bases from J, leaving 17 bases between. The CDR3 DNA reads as TGTGCCAGCAGCTTATTTGAGCAGGGATTGACTGGCTACACCTTC. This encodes CASSLFEQGLTGYTF.

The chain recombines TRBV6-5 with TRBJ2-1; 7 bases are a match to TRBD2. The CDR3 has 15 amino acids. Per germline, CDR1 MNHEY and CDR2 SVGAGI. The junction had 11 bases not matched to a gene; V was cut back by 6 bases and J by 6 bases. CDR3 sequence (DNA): TGTGCCAGCAGCGCCTCACCGACTAGCCCCAATGAGCAGTTCTTC. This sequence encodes CASSASPTSPNEQFF.

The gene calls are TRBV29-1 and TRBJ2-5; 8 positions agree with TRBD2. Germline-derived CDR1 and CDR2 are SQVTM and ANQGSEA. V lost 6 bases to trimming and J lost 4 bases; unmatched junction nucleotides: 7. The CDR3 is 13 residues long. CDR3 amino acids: CSVTGGIGETQYF. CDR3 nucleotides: TGCAGCGTCACGGGGGGGATTGGAGAGACCCAGTACTTC.

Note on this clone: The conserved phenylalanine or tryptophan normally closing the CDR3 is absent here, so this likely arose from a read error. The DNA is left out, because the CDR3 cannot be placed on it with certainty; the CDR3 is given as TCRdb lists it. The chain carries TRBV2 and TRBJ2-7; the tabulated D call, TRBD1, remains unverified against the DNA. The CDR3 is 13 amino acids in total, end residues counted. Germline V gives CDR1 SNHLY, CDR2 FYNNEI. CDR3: CASSPQISPGHPI.